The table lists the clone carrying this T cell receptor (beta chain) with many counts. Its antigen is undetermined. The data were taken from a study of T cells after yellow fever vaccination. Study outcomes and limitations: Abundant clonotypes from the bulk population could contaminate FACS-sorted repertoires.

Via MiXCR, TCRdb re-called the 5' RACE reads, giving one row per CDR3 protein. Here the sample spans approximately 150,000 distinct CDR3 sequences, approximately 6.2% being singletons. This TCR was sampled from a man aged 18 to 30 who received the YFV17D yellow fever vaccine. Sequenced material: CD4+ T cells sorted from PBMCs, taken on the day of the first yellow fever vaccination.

The CDR3 bases are TGTGCCAGCAGTGGACCCTACAATGAGCAGTTCTTC. This sequence encodes CASSGPYNEQFF. The rearrangement uses TRBV2 and TRBJ2-1; unclear D gene. The length of the CDR3 is 12 residues. Germline CDR1 reads SNHLY; CDR2 reads FYNNEI. Trimming left V 4 bases short and J 2 bases short, with 3 bases between.